What follows are 23 T cell receptor beta chains derived from one specimen sequenced in a study of blood T cell repertoires in COVID-19. The repertoire was sequenced with immunoSEQ multiplex PCR; TCRdb's copy has only in-frame clones and lacks some. Among about 45,000 clones listed, roughly nine tenths were seen once. The source material was peripheral blood. These receptors came from a human donor in a cohort sampled during active COVID-19.

The chain carries TRBV19 and TRBJ1-1; 10 bases map to TRBD1. The CDR3 loop spans 14 amino acids. J gave up 6 bases and V 7 bases, and 8 bases lay outside the gene matches. Germline V gene data show CDR1 as LNHDA and CDR2 as SQIVND (reference sequence). CDR3 sequence (DNA): TGTGCCAGTACCCCCGGGACAGGGGACCCTGAAGCTTTCTTT. Translated: CASTPGTGDPEAFF.

The rearrangement links TRBV6-2 or TRBV6-3 to TRBJ2-7, with TRBD2 as a possible D gene (5 bases). Germline assignment: CDR1 MNHEY and CDR2 SVGEGT. The CDR3 sequence is 20 residues long. Trimming pared 0 bases from V and 3 bases from J, leaving 27 bases between. CDR3 nucleotide sequence: TGTGCCAGCAGTTACTCGAGGGAGCCAAGAACATTGGAGTCTGTCTACGAGCAGTACTTC. Translation gives CASSYSREPRTLESVYEQYF.

The V call is TRBV5-1, the J call TRBJ2-7; perhaps TRBD1 as D (5 bases). Germline V gene lookup returns CDR1 SGHRS and CDR2 YFSETQ. The CDR3 is 13 residues long. The germline V and J ends were trimmed by 4 bases and 6 bases, with 14 bases remaining between them. The CDR3 sequence: CASSIQGRGEQYF. CDR3 in DNA: TGCGCCAGCAGCATCCAGGGTCGAGGCGAGCAGTACTTC.

This clone was seen only a few times. The chain joins TRBV2 to TRBJ1-4, with TRBD1 identical over 10 bases. The CDR3 is made up of 14 amino acids. Germline V gene lookup returns CDR1 SNHLY and CDR2 FYNNEI. V trimming: 6 bases; J trimming: 7 bases; junction bases outside the gene matches: 5. This CDR3 is CASRLGQGGEKLFF. CDR3 sequence (DNA): TGTGCCAGCAGATTAGGACAGGGGGGTGAAAAACTGTTTTTT.

The rearrangement uses TRBV7-9 and TRBJ2-7, with 7 bases fitting TRBD2. With V trimmed by 8 bases and J by 2 bases, 12 bases remained unmatched. Per germline, CDR1 SEHNR and CDR2 FQNEAQ (reference sequence). The CDR3 spans 15 residues. The CDR3 region has the DNA TGTGCCAGCGTCAGGACGGGGGGAGGGACCTACGAGCAGTACTTC. Its translation: CASVRTGGGTYEQYF.

The chain combines TRBV27 with TRBJ1-2, with D unclear. Germline-derived CDR1 and CDR2 are MNHEY and SMNVEV (reference sequence). Deletions cut 4 bases from V and 8 bases from J, with 8 bases between. The CDR3 runs 11 residues. DNA for the CDR3: TGTGCCAGCAGTTCGGGGAGCGGCTACACCTTC. It is translated as CASSSGSGYTF.

This clone was counted once. V and J are TRBV7-9 and TRBJ1-2, with a possible D match to TRBD1 (6 bases). CDR3 length: 16 residues. Germline CDR1 reads SEHNR; CDR2 reads FQNEAQ (reference sequence). Trimming left V 1 base short and J 1 base short, with 13 bases between. The CDR3 protein is CASSLVNREGNYGYTF. In DNA form, the CDR3 reads TGTGCCAGCAGCTTAGTTAACAGGGAGGGTAACTATGGCTACACCTTC.

This sequence joins TRBV29-1 and TRBJ1-2; a weak D match, TRBD1 (5 bases). Deletions cut 2 bases from V and 4 bases from J, with 14 bases between. CDR1 is SQVTM and CDR2 is ANQGSEA in the germline V gene. The CDR3 runs 14 residues. The chain's CDR3 is CSVEQAGPTYGYTF. In nucleotides, the CDR3 is TGCAGCGTTGAACAAGCAGGGCCAACCTATGGCTACACCTTC. Full variable domain (missing parts from reference TRBV29-1 and TRBJ1-2): SAVISQKPSRDICQRGTSLTIQCQVDSQVTMMFWYRQQPGQSLTLIATANQGSEATYESGFVIDKFPISRPNLTFSTLTVSNMSPEDSSIYLCSVEQAGPTYGYTFGSGTRLTVV.

The chain uses TRBV19 and TRBJ2-2; D remains ambiguous. Germline CDR1 reads LNHDA; CDR2 reads SQIVND (reference sequence). Trimming cost V 3 bases and J 10 bases, with 12 bases left between them. The CDR3 is 13 amino acids. The CDR3 DNA is TGTGCCAGTAGTATTTTGGGCGCTGCGGAGCTGTTTTTT. Translating gives CASSILGAAELFF.

V is TRBV18 and J is TRBJ1-2; TRBD1 agrees at 9 bases. Germline CDR1 KGHSH, CDR2 LQKENI. The CDR3 loop spans 15 amino acids. V lost 5 bases and J lost 4; bases outside the gene matches: 8. CDR3 residues: CASSAGTGSSYGYTF. The CDR3 DNA follows: TGTGCCAGCTCAGCCGGGACAGGGTCTAGCTATGGCTACACCTTC.

As regards this clone: At one boundary the junction diverges from the germline segment, which might be a read error. This chain uses TRBV10-1 with TRBJ2-7; 8 positions agree with TRBD1. The CDR3 has 14 amino acids. Germline V lookup: CDR1 WNHNN, CDR2 SYGVQD (reference sequence). The CDR3 loop is CASSGTGGSFEQYF. CDR3 coding DNA: TGCGCCAGCAGTGGTACAGGGGGTTCCTTCGAGCAGTACTTC.

V is TRBV19 and J is TRBJ1-5, with 7 bases lining up with TRBD1. The CDR3 totals 11 residues. J lost 15 bases, V lost 5 bases, and 7 bases had no gene match. From germline, CDR1 is LNHDA and CDR2 SQIVND (reference sequence). CDR3 protein: CASSVPGQMHF. The CDR3 DNA is TGTGCCAGTAGTGTACCGGGACAGATGCATTTT.

The CDR3 here is CASSEGPITGMGYGYTF. Here the CDR3 DNA reads TGTGCCAGCAGTGAAGGTCCAATAACAGGGATGGGCTATGGCTACACCTTC. This chain links TRBV6-1 with TRBJ1-2, with a tentative D call TRBD1 (6 bases). Trimming took 1 base from V and 4 from J, leaving 19 bases between them. Germline CDR1 is MNHNS and CDR2 is SASEGT. This CDR3 spans 17 amino acids.

The chain uses TRBV7-2 and TRBJ1-1; D gene unclear. CDR1 and CDR2 from the germline V gene are SGHTA and FQGNSA. The CDR3 covers 13 residues. The V end was cut by 1 base, the J end by 3 bases, with 6 bases between. DNA of the CDR3: TGTGCCAGCAGCTTAGGCGGGGACACTGAAGCTTTCTTT. Protein sequence: CASSLGGDTEAFF.

This clone was seen a single time. CDR3 sequence (DNA): TGTGCCAGCAGTTCACTCGTCACAGGTTTTAACTATGGCTACACCTTC. Translated: CASSSLVTGFNYGYTF. The chain recombines TRBV6-5 with TRBJ1-2; D possibly corresponds to TRBD1 (5 bases). CDR3 size: 16 residues. Germline V CDR1 and CDR2: MNHEY, SVGAGI. V dropped 4 bases and J dropped 1 base, with 16 bases sitting between them.

The rearrangement joins TRBV25-1 to TRBJ1-2; 10 bases are a match to TRBD1. V lost 4 bases, J lost 4 bases, and 9 bases stayed unmatched. This CDR3 comprises 16 residues. Germline V CDR1 and CDR2: MGHDK, SYGVNS. The CDR3: CASSAHGGTGAYGYTF. Here the CDR3 DNA reads TGTGCCAGCAGTGCCCACGGAGGGACAGGGGCCTATGGCTACACCTTC.

V usage is TRBV4-3 and J usage is TRBJ1-1, with D possibly being TRBD1 (5 bases). V was clipped by 0 bases and J by 2 bases, with 10 bases between them. Germline V gene lookup returns CDR1 LGHNA and CDR2 YSLEER. CDR3 length equals 15 residues. The CDR3 loop is CASSQDRAQNTEAFF. The CDR3 nucleotides read TGCGCCAGCAGCCAAGACAGGGCGCAAAACACTGAAGCTTTCTTT.

This clone was seen only once. V usage is TRBV18 and J usage is TRBJ2-7; perhaps TRBD2 as D (6 bases). The CDR3 spans 13 residues. V was pared by 3 bases and J by 6 bases, with 12 bases between. Germline V gives CDR1 KGHSH, CDR2 LQKENI. The CDR3 here is CASSPDGRSEQYF. The CDR3, as DNA: TGTGCCAGCTCACCGGATGGGAGGAGCGAGCAGTACTTC.

This chain connects TRBV5-6 to TRBJ1-2; no definite D call. The CDR3 is 13 residues long. Trimming stripped 0 bases from V and 6 bases from J, with 9 bases between. CDR1 is SGHDT, CDR2 YYEEEE, per germline. The CDR3: CASSLDTLDGYTF. The DNA for the CDR3 is TGTGCCAGCAGCTTGGATACTCTCGATGGCTACACCTTC.

The chain carries TRBV28 and TRBJ1-1, with D uncertain. Germline loops: CDR1 MDHEN, CDR2 SYDVKM. The CDR3 runs 14 residues. V lost 6 bases and J 1 base, leaving 12 bases between the germline ends. CDR3 amino acids: CASSWLGENTEAFF. The CDR3, as DNA: TGTGCCAGCAGCTGGCTCGGGGAGAACACTGAAGCTTTCTTT.

This rearrangement joins TRBV5-1 to TRBJ2-7, with D maybe TRBD2 (5 bases). Trimming removed 4 bases at V and 3 bases at J, with 11 bases between. This CDR3 region has 13 residues. Germline V gene sequence: CDR1 SGHRS, CDR2 YFSETQ. For the CDR3, the DNA is TGCGCCAGCAGCCGCGGACGGGACTACGAGCAGTACTTC. This codes for CASSRGRDYEQYF.

This clone has just one count. This sequence joins TRBV12-3 or TRBV12-4 and TRBJ1-2; 7 bases align to TRBD1. V shed 5 bases, J shed 4 bases, and the junction held 4 bases outside the gene matches. The CDR3 spans 13 residues. The CDR3 spells CASSAGGSYGYTF. For the CDR3, the DNA is TGTGCCAGCAGTGCAGGGGGTAGCTATGGCTACACCTTC.

This clone was counted only a few times. This chain links TRBV19 with TRBJ1-2; no reliable D call. Looked up from germline, CDR1 is LNHDA and CDR2 is SQIVND (reference sequence). V lost 4 bases, J lost 0 bases, and 12 bases lay in between. CDR3 length: 15 residues. CDR3 sequence: CASSTGGVTNYGYTF. The CDR3, as DNA: TGTGCCAGTAGTACGGGTGGAGTAACTAACTATGGCTACACCTTC.